This T cell receptor beta chain was documented in a study of cytotoxic CD8 clonotypes in ibrutinib-treated CLL (dated by TCRdb to 2020 to 2022). At the level of the whole study: The cohort was composed of roughly ten relapsed/refractory and about 15 treatment-naive patients; IGHV unmutated status was identified in some 17 patients. Responses were partial in around 24 patients and complete in 2; after median 68 months follow-up, some 14 stayed in remission and 12 progressed. All remission and progressive disease samples were collected while patients were still receiving ibrutinib. On average, each sample yielded roughly 250,000 productive templates and about 100,000 productive rearrangements. Samples at response were collected after a median of about 11 months of treatment, with a range of roughly 6 to 36 months. Cryopreserved peripheral blood mononuclear cells were collected at three points: before therapy, at response, and at either sustained remission or disease progression. Of the approximately 86 participants in the trial, roughly 25 had longitudinal samples available. Points the paper makes about the study in general: Sampling times were not matched between sustained-remission and progressing patients, and lymph node repertoires were not studied. An increase in clonality was observed at ibrutinib response, with clonality remaining stable during sustained remission and falling back toward baseline at progression. Baseline clonality was found to be higher than that of age-matched healthy donors and was strongly correlated with circulating CD8+ T-cell counts. Public clonotypes were rare and either shrank or stayed stable during treatment, and the rise in clonality at ibrutinib response reflected expansion of private clonotypes.

On a MiSeq, deep resolution sequencing aimed for a depth between 1 in 1 million and 1 in 200,000 T cells, with each clonotype covered 10x on average. The immunoSEQ hsTCRB Kit was used to generate TCR beta libraries. Processing in the source paper ran as follows. ImmunoSEQ Data Assistant and ImmunoSEQ Analyzer were used for data analysis, and V, D and J genes were assigned according to IMGT definitions. Clonality, which ranges from 0 to 1, was calculated as one minus the normalized Shannon entropy of productive rearrangement frequencies. Only overrepresented clonotypes making up at least 0.05% of the repertoire of each patient were included in the public clonotype analysis. Fewer than 15 age-matched healthy donor repertoires from immuneACCESS served as clonality controls. In its TCRdb copy, this immuneACCESS table keeps in-frame sequences only and misses some clones. Where compared with another copy, unresolved V genes explain less than half of these, and the others have no known cause. V, J and clone size were drawn from that table, and D and trimming were deduced from the DNA. In this sample the table shows 150,000 or so clones, 70% to 80% of which occur a single time. The ten largest clones represent 10% to 15% of the sample.

Trimming removed 4 bases from V and 3 bases from J, leaving 10 bases between the germline ends. CDR1 and CDR2 (LNHNV, YYDKDF) derive from the germline V gene (reference sequence). Including cysteine and phenylalanine, the CDR3 has 14 amino acids. The retained sequence is limited to the CDR3, 42 bases, with the frame set at the first base. The time point label, read with the paper, signifies: about a year on ibrutinib. For TCR beta library preparation, about 2 micrograms of genomic DNA were extracted from the cryopreserved PBMCs. Longitudinal blood samples from CLL patients on ibrutinib monotherapy underwent high-throughput TCR beta sequencing. The patients were enrolled in a single-center, open-label phase 2 trial of ibrutinib monotherapy. Points on this clone: There is no known antigen for this receptor. The input lacks base qualities; no much larger clone sits a single base away.

The receptor comes from a human donor with chronic lymphocytic leukemia. The chain is made from TRBV15 and TRBJ1-5; confidence is insufficient to name the D gene. Sequenced here: PBMCs, sampled after 12 months of ibrutinib treatment. The bases are TGTGCCACCAGCATAGCCGTGAACAATCAGCCCCAGCATTTT. It is translated as CATSIAVNNQPQHF.